This T cell receptor (beta chain) was recovered during a study of blood T cell repertoires in COVID-19. The CDR3 is 13 residues long. Germline V gene lookup returns CDR1 MDHEN and CDR2 SYDVKM. V was shortened by 5 bases and J by 4 bases, with 11 bases between the two germline ends. Original analysis: For nucleated cells, counts were estimated from reference gene primer amplification. Libraries were prepared by immunoSEQ multiplex PCR; TCRdb keeps only in-frame clonotypes and omits some of them. The V and J calls and clone size are taken from that table; D and trimming were inferred from the DNA. The sample includes 200,000 to 300,000 clones, 75% to 90% of them seen just once.

Specimen: PBMCs or T cells enriched from blood (not recorded which). The origin of this receptor is a woman in her 30s who had recovered from COVID-19. The V gene is TRBV28, the J gene TRBJ1-2, with D possibly TRBD1 on 5 matching bases. The CDR3: CASSLTDFYGYTF. The CDR3 DNA is TGTGCCAGCAGTCTGACAGATTTCTATGGCTACACCTTC.